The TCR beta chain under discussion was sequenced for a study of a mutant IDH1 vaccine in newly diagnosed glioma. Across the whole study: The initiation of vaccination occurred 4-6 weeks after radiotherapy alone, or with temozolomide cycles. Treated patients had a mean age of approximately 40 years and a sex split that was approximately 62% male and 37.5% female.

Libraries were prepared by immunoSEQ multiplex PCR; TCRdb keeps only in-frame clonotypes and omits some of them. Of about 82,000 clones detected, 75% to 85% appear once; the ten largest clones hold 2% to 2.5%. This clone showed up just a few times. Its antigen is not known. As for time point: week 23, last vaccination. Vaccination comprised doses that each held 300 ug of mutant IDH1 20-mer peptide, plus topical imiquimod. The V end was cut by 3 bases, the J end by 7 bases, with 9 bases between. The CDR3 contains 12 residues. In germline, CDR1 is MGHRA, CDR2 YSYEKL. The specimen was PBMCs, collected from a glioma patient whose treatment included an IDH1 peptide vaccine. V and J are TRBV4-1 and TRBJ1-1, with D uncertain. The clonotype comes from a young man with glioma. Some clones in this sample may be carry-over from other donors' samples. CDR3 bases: TGCGCCAGCAGCCACCCACGTGGTGAAGCTTTCTTT. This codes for CASSHPRGEAFF.